The 16 T cell receptor beta chains below were found in one sample sequenced in a study of identical twins. Via MiXCR, TCRdb re-called the 5' RACE reads, giving one row per CDR3 protein. The sample consists of about 550,000 distinct CDR3 sequences, around 24% of them appearing once. This same sample was also taken into another study, of yellow fever vaccine responses in identical twins.

Sequenced: CD4+ T cells sorted from blood. The receptors stem from a woman aged 18-35 years in good health.

This clonotype has ten or more counts. J is TRBJ2-2 and V is TRBV5-1, with TRBD1 matching 8 bases. CDR1 is SGHRS, CDR2 YFSETQ, per germline. This CDR3 region has 14 residues. The junction had 2 bases not matched to a gene; V was cut back by 6 bases and J by 1 base. The CDR3 nucleotides are TGCGCCAGCAAAGGACAGGGGAACACCGGGGAGCTGTTTTTT. This gives the protein CASKGQGNTGELFF. Full variable domain (remainder filled in from reference TRBV5-1 and TRBJ2-2): KAGVTQTPRYLIKTRGQQVTLSCSPISGHRSVSWYQQTPGQGLQFLFEYFSETQRNKGNFPGRFSGRQFSNSRSEMNVSTLELGDSALYLCASKGQGNTGELFFGEGSRLTVL.

This clonotype has a handful of counts. The rearrangement links TRBV29-1 to TRBJ2-1; unclear D gene. The CDR3 totals 13 residues. Between the trimmed V and J ends, which lost 3 bases and 5 bases, there was a span of 11 bases. Germline CDR1 reads SQVTM; CDR2 reads ANQGSEA. The CDR3 region has the DNA TGCAGCGTTGACCCCGGATCCGACAATGAGCAGTTCTTC. Protein: CSVDPGSDNEQFF.

Many counts were recorded for this clonotype. The gene calls are TRBV4-1 and TRBJ1-1; TRBD1 agrees at 7 bases. There are 14 residues in the CDR3. CDR1 and CDR2 from the germline V gene are MGHRA and YSYEKL. V shed 1 base and J 6 bases; nucleotides not matched to a gene: 5. CDR3 DNA sequence: TGCGCCAGCAGCCAAGCCGACAGGGTCGCTGAAGCTTTCTTT. This sequence encodes CASSQADRVAEAFF.

This clonotype came up many times. The V and J genes are TRBV6-4 and TRBJ2-1; D might be TRBD2 (6 bases). Trimming took 4 bases from V and 4 from J, leaving 14 bases between them. From germline, CDR1 is MRHNA and CDR2 SNTAGT. The CDR3 sequence is 15 residues long. CDR3 nucleotide sequence: TGTGCCAGCAGTGTTGGAGGGAGTGGGTACAATGAGCAGTTCTTC. Translating it yields CASSVGGSGYNEQFF.

The rearrangement uses TRBV5-4 and TRBJ2-3; 10 bases are shared with TRBD2. The CDR3 runs 19 residues. Trimming removed 0 bases from V and 2 bases from J; junction bases left unmatched: 12. Germline CDR1 is SGHNT and CDR2 is YYREEE (reference sequence). The chain's CDR3 is CASSLAGIALAGFTDTQYF. The DNA of the CDR3 is TGTGCCAGCAGCTTGGCGGGGATCGCACTAGCGGGATTCACAGATACGCAGTATTTT.

This clonotype was seen a handful of times. J is TRBJ2-1 and V is TRBV20-1; D unresolved. V lost 0 bases, J lost 10 bases, and 10 bases lay in between. Germline values: CDR1 DFQATT, CDR2 SNEGSKA (reference sequence). The CDR3 spans 12 residues. The CDR3 sequence is CSARDGTEEQFF. The CDR3 nucleotides are TGCAGTGCTAGAGATGGAACGGAGGAGCAGTTCTTC.

This clonotype was detected only a few times. This chain links TRBV6-1 with TRBJ1-5; D remains unclear. Looked up from germline, CDR1 is MNHNS and CDR2 is SASEGT. This CDR3 region has 15 residues. Trimming stripped 2 bases from V and 10 bases from J, with 18 bases between. The CDR3 DNA reads TGTGCCAGCAGTGAACTGCCCGGAGGAGGCTCCCCCCAGCATTTT. Encoded protein: CASSELPGGGSPQHF.

V and J are TRBV12-3 or TRBV12-4 and TRBJ2-1, with unresolved D. The CDR3 contains 15 residues. V was trimmed by 6 bases and J by 2 bases, leaving 14 bases between them. CDR3 sequence: CASRPVGGTYNEQFF. DNA of the CDR3: TGTGCCAGCAGACCTGTGGGCGGAACCTACAATGAGCAGTTCTTC.

A note on this clonotype: A read error may account for a junction end that differs from germline. The CDR3 nucleotides read TGTGCCAGCAGTGAACGACTAGCGGGAGTGATCGGGTTC. Protein: CASSERLAGVIGF. This chain joins TRBV2 and TRBJ2-1, with 12 bases aligning to TRBD2. Germline V lookup: CDR1 SNHLY, CDR2 FYNNEI. The CDR3 sequence is 13 residues long.

This chain connects TRBV5-5 to TRBJ2-3; the match to TRBD2 covers 12 bases. This CDR3 contains 18 residues. V lost 6 bases, J lost 2 bases, and 13 bases stayed unmatched. Germline V lookup: CDR1 SGHKS, CDR2 YYEKEE (reference sequence). This chain's CDR3 is CASIKFATSGRPTDTQYF. CDR3 in DNA: TGTGCCAGCATCAAATTTGCGACTAGCGGGAGACCCACAGATACGCAGTATTTT.

This chain uses TRBV10-3 with TRBJ2-3; D might be TRBD1 or TRBD2, each matching 5 bases. Germline assignment: CDR1 ENHRY and CDR2 SYGVKD. The CDR3 sequence is 12 residues long. CDR3 in amino acids: CTSGGSTDTQYF. The DNA of the CDR3 is TGTACCAGTGGGGGTAGCACAGATACGCAGTATTTT.

This chain connects TRBV20-1 to TRBJ1-4; no reliable D call. In germline, CDR1 is DFQATT, CDR2 SNEGSKA (reference sequence). The ends were cut back, 6 bases at V and 7 bases at J, with 18 bases in the middle. The CDR3 runs to 14 residues. The CDR3 is CSADLGQMGEKLFF. The CDR3 region has the DNA TGCAGTGCGGACCTTGGGCAGATGGGTGAAAAACTGTTTTTT.

This clonotype was detected only a few times. The CDR3 DNA sequence: TGTGCCAGCAGTCAGACAGGAAAAAACACTGAAGCTTTCTTT. Translating it yields CASSQTGKNTEAFF. The V gene is TRBV28, the J gene TRBJ1-1; tentatively, D is TRBD1 (6 bases). The CDR3 extends over 14 amino acids. V lost 5 bases to trimming and J lost 2 bases, with 12 bases between them. From germline, CDR1 is MDHEN and CDR2 SYDVKM.

The V gene is TRBV20-1, the J gene TRBJ2-5, with D unresolved. This CDR3 has 10 residues. From germline, CDR1 is DFQATT and CDR2 SNEGSKA (reference sequence). Trimming left V 5 bases short and J 8 bases short, with 9 bases between. Here the CDR3 reads CSAPGKTQYF. The CDR3 nucleotides are TGCAGTGCTCCAGGAAAAACCCAGTACTTC.

Only a few counts were recorded for this clonotype. CDR3 amino acids: CSARRHVVWTNYGYTF. The CDR3 nucleotides are TGCAGTGCGAGAAGACACGTCGTTTGGACTAACTATGGCTACACCTTC. The chain carries TRBV20-1 and TRBJ1-2, with D hard to call. The CDR3 is 16 residues long. Trimming cost V 6 bases and J 0 bases, with 20 bases left between them. In germline, CDR1 is DFQATT, CDR2 SNEGSKA (reference sequence).

This chain joins TRBV5-1 and TRBJ2-5; D is perhaps TRBD1 (5 bases). The V gene's germline CDR1 is SGHRS and CDR2 YFSETQ. Between the trimmed V and J ends, which lost 1 base and 5 bases, there was a span of 15 bases. This CDR3 region has 15 residues. CDR3 DNA sequence: TGCGCCAGCAGCTTGTCTGCAGGGATACGGGAGACCCAGTACTTC. Protein: CASSLSAGIRETQYF. Drawing the rest from reference TRBV5-1 and TRBJ2-5, the complete variable domain is KAGVTQTPRYLIKTRGQQVTLSCSPISGHRSVSWYQQTPGQGLQFLFEYFSETQRNKGNFPGRFSGRQFSNSRSEMNVSTLELGDSALYLCASSLSAGIRETQYFGPGTRLLVL.